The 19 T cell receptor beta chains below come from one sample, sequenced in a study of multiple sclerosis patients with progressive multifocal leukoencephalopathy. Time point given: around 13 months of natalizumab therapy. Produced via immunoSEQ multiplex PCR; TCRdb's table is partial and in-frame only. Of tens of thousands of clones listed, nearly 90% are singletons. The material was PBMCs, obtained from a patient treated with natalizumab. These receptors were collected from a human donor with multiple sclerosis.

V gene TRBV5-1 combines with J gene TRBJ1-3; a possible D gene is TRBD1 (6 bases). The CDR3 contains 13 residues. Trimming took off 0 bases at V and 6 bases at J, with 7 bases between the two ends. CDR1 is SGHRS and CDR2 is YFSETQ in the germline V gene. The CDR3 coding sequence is TGCGCCAGCAGCTTGGCAGGGGTAAACACCATATATTTT. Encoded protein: CASSLAGVNTIYF.

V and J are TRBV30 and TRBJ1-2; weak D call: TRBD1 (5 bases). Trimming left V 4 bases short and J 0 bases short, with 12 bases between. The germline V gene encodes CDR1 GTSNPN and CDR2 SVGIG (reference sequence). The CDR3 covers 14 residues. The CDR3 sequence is CAWNRQLTNYGYTF. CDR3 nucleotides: TGTGCCTGGAACCGACAGTTAACTAACTATGGCTACACCTTC.

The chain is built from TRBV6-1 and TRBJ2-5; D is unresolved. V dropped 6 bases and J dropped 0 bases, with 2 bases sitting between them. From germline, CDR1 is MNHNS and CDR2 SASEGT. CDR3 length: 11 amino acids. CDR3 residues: CASRYQETQYF. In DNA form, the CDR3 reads TGTGCCAGCAGGTACCAAGAGACCCAGTACTTC.

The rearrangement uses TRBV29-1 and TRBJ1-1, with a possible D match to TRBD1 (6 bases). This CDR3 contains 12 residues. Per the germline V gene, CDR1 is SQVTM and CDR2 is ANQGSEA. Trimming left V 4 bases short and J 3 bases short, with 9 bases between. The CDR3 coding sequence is TGCAGCGTTGTAGCAGGGGACACTGAAGCTTTCTTT. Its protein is CSVVAGDTEAFF.

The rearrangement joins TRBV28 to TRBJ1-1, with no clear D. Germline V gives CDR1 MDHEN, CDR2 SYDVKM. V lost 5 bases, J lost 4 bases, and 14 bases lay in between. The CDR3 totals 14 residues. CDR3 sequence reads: CASSLHRPGTEAFF. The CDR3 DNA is TGTGCCAGCAGTCTACACCGACCTGGCACTGAAGCTTTCTTT.

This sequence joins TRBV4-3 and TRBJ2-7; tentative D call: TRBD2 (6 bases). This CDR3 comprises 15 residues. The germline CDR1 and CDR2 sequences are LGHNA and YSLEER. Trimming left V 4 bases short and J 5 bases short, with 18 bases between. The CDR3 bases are TGCGCCAGCAGCCCGTATTACGGGGGACCAAACGAGCAGTACTTC. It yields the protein CASSPYYGGPNEQYF.

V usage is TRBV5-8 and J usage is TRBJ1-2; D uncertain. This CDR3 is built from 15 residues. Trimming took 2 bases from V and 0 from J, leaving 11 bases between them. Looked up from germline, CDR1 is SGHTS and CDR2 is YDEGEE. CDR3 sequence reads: CASSLGGVTNYGYTF. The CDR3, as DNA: TGTGCCAGCAGCTTAGGCGGGGTTACTAACTATGGCTACACCTTC. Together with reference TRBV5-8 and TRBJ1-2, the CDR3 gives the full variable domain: EAGVTQSPTHLIKTRGQQATLRCSPISGHTSVYWYQQALGLGLQFLLWYDEGEERNRGNFPPRFSGRQFPNYSSELNVNALELEDSALYLCASSLGGVTNYGYTFGSGTRLTVV.

Here the CDR3 reads CASSLSGSHNSPLHF. In nucleotides, the CDR3 is TGTGCCAGCAGCTTATCAGGGTCCCATAATTCACCCCTCCACTTT. This chain connects TRBV7-9 to TRBJ1-6; tentative D call: TRBD1 (5 bases). This CDR3 region has 15 residues. Germline V gene sequence: CDR1 SEHNR, CDR2 FQNEAQ (reference sequence). The V end was cut by 2 bases, the J end by 5 bases, with 10 bases between.

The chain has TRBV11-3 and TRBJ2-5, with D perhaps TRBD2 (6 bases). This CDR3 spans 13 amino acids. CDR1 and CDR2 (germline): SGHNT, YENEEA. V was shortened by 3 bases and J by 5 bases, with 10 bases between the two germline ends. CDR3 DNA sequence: TGTGCCAGCAGCTTGGGACTCCGGGAGACCCAGTACTTC. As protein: CASSLGLRETQYF.

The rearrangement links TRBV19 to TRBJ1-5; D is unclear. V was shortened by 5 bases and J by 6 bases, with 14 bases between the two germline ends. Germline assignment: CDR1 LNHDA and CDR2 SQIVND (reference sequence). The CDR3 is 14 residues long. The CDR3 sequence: CASSGTPAPQPQHF. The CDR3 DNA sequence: TGTGCCAGTAGTGGCACCCCGGCCCCTCAGCCCCAGCATTTT.

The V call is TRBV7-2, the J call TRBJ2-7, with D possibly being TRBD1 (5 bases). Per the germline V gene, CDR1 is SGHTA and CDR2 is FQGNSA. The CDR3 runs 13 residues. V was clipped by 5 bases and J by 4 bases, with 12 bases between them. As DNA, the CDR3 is TGTGCCAGCAGCCCCATAGGGGATTACGAGCAGTACTTC. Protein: CASSPIGDYEQYF.

The CDR3 reads CASSVAQSPLGGELFF. As DNA, the CDR3 is TGTGCCAGCAGCGTAGCCCAGTCCCCTTTGGGGGGGGAGCTGTTTTTT. The chain uses TRBV9 and TRBJ2-2; D ambiguous. The CDR3 sequence is 16 residues long. CDR1 is SGDLS and CDR2 is YYNGEE in the germline V gene. V lost 0 bases and J lost 8, with 17 bases in between.

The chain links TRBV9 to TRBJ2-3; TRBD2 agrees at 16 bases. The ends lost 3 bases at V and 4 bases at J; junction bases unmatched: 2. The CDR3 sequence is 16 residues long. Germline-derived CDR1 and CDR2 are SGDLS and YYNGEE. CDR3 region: CASSAGTSGRADTQYF. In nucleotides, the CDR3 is TGTGCCAGCAGCGCCGGGACTAGCGGGAGGGCAGATACGCAGTATTTT.

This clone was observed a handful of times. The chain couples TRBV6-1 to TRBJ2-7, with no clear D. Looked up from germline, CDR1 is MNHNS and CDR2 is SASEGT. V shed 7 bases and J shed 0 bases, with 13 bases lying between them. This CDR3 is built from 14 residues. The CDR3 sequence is CASNQGVDSYEQYF. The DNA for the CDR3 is TGTGCCAGCAATCAAGGAGTTGACTCCTACGAGCAGTACTTC.

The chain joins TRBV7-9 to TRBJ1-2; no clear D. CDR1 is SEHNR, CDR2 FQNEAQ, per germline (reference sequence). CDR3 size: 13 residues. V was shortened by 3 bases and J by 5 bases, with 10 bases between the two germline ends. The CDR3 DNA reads TGTGCCAGCAGCTTTGAACCCGGTTATGGCTACACCTTC. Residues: CASSFEPGYGYTF.

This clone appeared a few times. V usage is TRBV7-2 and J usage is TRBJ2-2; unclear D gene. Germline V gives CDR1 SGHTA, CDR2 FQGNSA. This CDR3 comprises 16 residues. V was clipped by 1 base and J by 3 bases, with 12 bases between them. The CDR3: CASSLGTYSYTGELFF. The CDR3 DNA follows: TGTGCCAGCAGCTTAGGCACCTACAGTTACACCGGGGAGCTGTTTTTT.

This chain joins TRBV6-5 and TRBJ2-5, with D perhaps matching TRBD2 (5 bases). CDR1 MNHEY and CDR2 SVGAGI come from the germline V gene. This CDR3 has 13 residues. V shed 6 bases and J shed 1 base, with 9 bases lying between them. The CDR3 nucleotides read TGTGCCAGCAGCCGGGATCTCCAAGAGACCCAGTACTTC. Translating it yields CASSRDLQETQYF.

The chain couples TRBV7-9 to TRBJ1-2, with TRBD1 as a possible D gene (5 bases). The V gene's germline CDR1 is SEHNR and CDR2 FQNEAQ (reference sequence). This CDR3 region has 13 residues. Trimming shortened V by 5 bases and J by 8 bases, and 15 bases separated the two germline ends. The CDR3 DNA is TGTGCCAGCAGCGCGAGGGCGGGGGACGGCTACACCTTC. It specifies CASSARAGDGYTF.

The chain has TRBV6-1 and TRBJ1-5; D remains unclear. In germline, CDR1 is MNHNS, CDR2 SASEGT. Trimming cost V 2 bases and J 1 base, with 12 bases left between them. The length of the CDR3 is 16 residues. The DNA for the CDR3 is TGTGCCAGCAGTGAAACGGGCTTGGTGAGCAATCAGCCCCAGCATTTT. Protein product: CASSETGLVSNQPQHF.